A single sample gave rise to the 17 T cell receptor beta chains below, sequenced in a study of a mutant IDH1 vaccine in newly diagnosed glioma. The protocol was immunoSEQ multiplex PCR, while the TCRdb copy is restricted to in-frame clones and leaves out a portion. The data show approximately 60,000 clones, around 87% seen once. The time point here: week 23, last vaccination. In every dose of vaccine, 300 ug of mutant IDH1 20-mer peptide was given alongside topical imiquimod. No antigens are known for them. Source: PBMCs, taken from a glioma patient whose treatment included an IDH1 peptide vaccine. These receptors were collected from a man aged 40-49 years with glioma.

The chain uses TRBV20-1 and TRBJ2-7; unclear D gene. In germline, CDR1 is DFQATT, CDR2 SNEGSKA (reference sequence). This CDR3 is 8 amino acids long. The chain's CDR3 is CSLYEQYF. The CDR3 nucleotides are TGCAGCCTCTACGAGCAGTACTTC.

The chain combines TRBV2 with TRBJ2-7; tentatively, D is TRBD2 (6 bases). The CDR3 extends over 17 amino acids. Germline loops: CDR1 SNHLY, CDR2 FYNNEI. V lost 7 bases and J 2 bases, leaving 24 bases between the germline ends. CDR3 sequence reads: CASMSGLLRLGAYEQYF. Written as DNA, the CDR3 is TGTGCCAGCATGAGTGGACTCCTGAGACTAGGAGCCTACGAGCAGTACTTC.

This clone was observed a few times. This rearrangement joins TRBV6-5 to TRBJ2-2; D unresolved. CDR1 is MNHEY, CDR2 SVGAGI, per germline. The CDR3 spans 15 residues. With 0 bases removed from V and 6 bases from J, the gap between germline ends came to 11 bases. The CDR3 here is CASSYSGQVAGELFF. The CDR3 nucleotides are TGTGCCAGCAGTTACTCGGGCCAGGTAGCCGGGGAGCTGTTTTTT.

The rearrangement joins TRBV15 to TRBJ2-1; D is unclear. The germline V gene has CDR1 LNHNV and CDR2 YYDKDF (reference sequence). This CDR3 has 15 residues. The V end was cut by 5 bases, the J end by 0 bases, with 11 bases between. The CDR3 DNA reads as TGTGCCACCAGCCGACTGACACTCTCCTACAATGAGCAGTTCTTC. Its translation: CATSRLTLSYNEQFF.

The V and J genes are TRBV11-1 and TRBJ1-2; tentatively, D is TRBD1 (5 bases). This CDR3 has 14 amino acids. Deletions cut 3 bases from V and 6 bases from J, with 14 bases between. Looked up from germline, CDR1 is SGHAT and CDR2 is FQDESV (reference sequence). CDR3 protein: CASSFSGRRDGYTF. The CDR3, as DNA: TGTGCCAGCAGCTTCTCAGGGCGAAGGGATGGCTACACCTTC.

The chain joins TRBV18 to TRBJ1-1, with TRBD1 identical over 8 bases. The length of the CDR3 is 16 residues. V trimming: 2 bases; J trimming: 2 bases; junction bases outside the gene matches: 7. The germline V gene has CDR1 KGHSH and CDR2 LQKENI. CDR3 in amino acids: CASSPFPGQENTEAFF. CDR3 nucleotides: TGTGCCAGCTCACCATTCCCGGGACAGGAAAACACTGAAGCTTTCTTT.

This chain uses TRBV5-1 with TRBJ1-1; D gene ambiguous. The CDR3 loop spans 14 amino acids. Germline V gene sequence: CDR1 SGHRS, CDR2 YFSETQ. V was shortened by 1 base and J by 3 bases, with 10 bases between the two germline ends. The CDR3 region has the DNA TGCGCCAGCAGCTTGTCCCGGGCCGACACTGAAGCTTTCTTT. Its protein product is CASSLSRADTEAFF.

The rearrangement links TRBV28 to TRBJ1-5; 10 bases match TRBD1. From germline, CDR1 is MDHEN and CDR2 SYDVKM. Losses at the gene ends were 4 bases for V and 4 bases for J; bases not matched to a gene: 7. The CDR3 is 16 amino acids. CDR3 sequence (DNA): TGTGCCAGCAGTTCCGAGACAGGGGGCGGGAATCAGCCCCAGCATTTT. Translated: CASSSETGGGNQPQHF.

V and J are TRBV7-9 and TRBJ1-2; D call uncertain. V was cut by 8 bases and J by 0 bases, with 7 bases left in between. The germline V gene has CDR1 SEHNR and CDR2 FQNEAQ (reference sequence). This CDR3 is built from 12 residues. The CDR3 sequence: CASRGANYGYTF. In DNA, the CDR3 is TGTGCCAGCCGAGGAGCTAACTATGGCTACACCTTC.

The chain joins TRBV5-5 to TRBJ1-2, with D possibly TRBD1 on 6 matching bases. The CDR3 has 13 amino acids. CDR1 is SGHKS, CDR2 YYEKEE, per germline (reference sequence). V gave up 4 bases and J gave up 4 bases, with 11 bases separating them. CDR3 protein: CASSEDRIYGYTF. The CDR3 region has the DNA TGTGCCAGCAGCGAAGACAGGATCTATGGCTACACCTTC.

This clone has a single count. This rearrangement joins TRBV18 to TRBJ1-2; 7 nucleotides match TRBD1. Germline lookup yields CDR1 KGHSH and CDR2 LQKENI. V lost 2 bases and J lost 4; bases outside the gene matches: 10. The CDR3 runs 16 residues. The CDR3 is CASSPEVTGATYGYTF. For the CDR3, the DNA is TGTGCCAGCTCACCAGAAGTCACAGGGGCGACCTATGGCTACACCTTC.

The chain recombines TRBV5-4 with TRBJ2-2, with D tentatively TRBD2 (6 bases). Germline V gives CDR1 SGHNT, CDR2 YYREEE (reference sequence). V lost 4 bases to trimming and J lost 4 bases, with 20 bases between them. The CDR3 length is 17 residues. CDR3 DNA: TGTGCCAGCAGCCTCCGGGTGTCGGGAGTCATCACCGGGGAGCTGTTTTTT. Protein product: CASSLRVSGVITGELFF.

This clone was observed a few times. The V and J genes are TRBV4-3 and TRBJ1-2; 7 nucleotides match TRBD1. Germline V gene lookup returns CDR1 LGHNA and CDR2 YSLEER. The length of the CDR3 is 15 residues. J lost 4 bases, V lost 4 bases, and 9 bases had no gene match. The CDR3 DNA reads as TGCGCCAGCAGCCGAGACAGGGTATCTACCTATGGCTACACCTTC. This translates into CASSRDRVSTYGYTF.

This rearrangement joins TRBV28 to TRBJ2-5; 7 bases fit TRBD2. V was clipped by 6 bases and J by 2 bases; unmatched bases: 9. This CDR3 is 15 amino acids long. CDR1 MDHEN and CDR2 SYDVKM come from the germline V gene. The CDR3 is CASSREGYIQETQYF. The CDR3 coding sequence is TGTGCCAGCAGCAGGGAGGGATATATACAAGAGACCCAGTACTTC.

The V and J genes are TRBV25-1 and TRBJ1-1; possibly TRBD1 for D (5 bases). V was pared by 7 bases and J by 5 bases, with 14 bases between. This CDR3 comprises 13 residues. Germline loops: CDR1 MGHDK, CDR2 SYGVNS. The CDR3 here is CASNPGLSTEAFF. CDR3 bases: TGTGCCAGCAACCCGGGGCTGAGTACTGAAGCTTTCTTT.

V usage is TRBV7-9 and J usage is TRBJ1-1; D gene unclear. Trimming pared 1 base from V and 4 bases from J, leaving 13 bases between. Germline V lookup: CDR1 SEHNR, CDR2 FQNEAQ (reference sequence). This CDR3 region has 15 residues. CDR3 loop: CASSLVPGRGTEAFF. CDR3 DNA: TGTGCCAGCAGCTTAGTGCCAGGACGGGGCACTGAAGCTTTCTTT.

The chain has TRBV19 and TRBJ2-3; D gene unclear. There are 13 residues in the CDR3. CDR1 is LNHDA and CDR2 is SQIVND in the germline V gene (reference sequence). The V end lost 8 bases, the J end lost 0 bases, and 9 bases lay between the germline ends. The CDR3 loop reads CASRFVSTDTQYF. The CDR3 nucleotides are TGTGCCAGTCGGTTCGTTAGCACAGATACGCAGTATTTT.